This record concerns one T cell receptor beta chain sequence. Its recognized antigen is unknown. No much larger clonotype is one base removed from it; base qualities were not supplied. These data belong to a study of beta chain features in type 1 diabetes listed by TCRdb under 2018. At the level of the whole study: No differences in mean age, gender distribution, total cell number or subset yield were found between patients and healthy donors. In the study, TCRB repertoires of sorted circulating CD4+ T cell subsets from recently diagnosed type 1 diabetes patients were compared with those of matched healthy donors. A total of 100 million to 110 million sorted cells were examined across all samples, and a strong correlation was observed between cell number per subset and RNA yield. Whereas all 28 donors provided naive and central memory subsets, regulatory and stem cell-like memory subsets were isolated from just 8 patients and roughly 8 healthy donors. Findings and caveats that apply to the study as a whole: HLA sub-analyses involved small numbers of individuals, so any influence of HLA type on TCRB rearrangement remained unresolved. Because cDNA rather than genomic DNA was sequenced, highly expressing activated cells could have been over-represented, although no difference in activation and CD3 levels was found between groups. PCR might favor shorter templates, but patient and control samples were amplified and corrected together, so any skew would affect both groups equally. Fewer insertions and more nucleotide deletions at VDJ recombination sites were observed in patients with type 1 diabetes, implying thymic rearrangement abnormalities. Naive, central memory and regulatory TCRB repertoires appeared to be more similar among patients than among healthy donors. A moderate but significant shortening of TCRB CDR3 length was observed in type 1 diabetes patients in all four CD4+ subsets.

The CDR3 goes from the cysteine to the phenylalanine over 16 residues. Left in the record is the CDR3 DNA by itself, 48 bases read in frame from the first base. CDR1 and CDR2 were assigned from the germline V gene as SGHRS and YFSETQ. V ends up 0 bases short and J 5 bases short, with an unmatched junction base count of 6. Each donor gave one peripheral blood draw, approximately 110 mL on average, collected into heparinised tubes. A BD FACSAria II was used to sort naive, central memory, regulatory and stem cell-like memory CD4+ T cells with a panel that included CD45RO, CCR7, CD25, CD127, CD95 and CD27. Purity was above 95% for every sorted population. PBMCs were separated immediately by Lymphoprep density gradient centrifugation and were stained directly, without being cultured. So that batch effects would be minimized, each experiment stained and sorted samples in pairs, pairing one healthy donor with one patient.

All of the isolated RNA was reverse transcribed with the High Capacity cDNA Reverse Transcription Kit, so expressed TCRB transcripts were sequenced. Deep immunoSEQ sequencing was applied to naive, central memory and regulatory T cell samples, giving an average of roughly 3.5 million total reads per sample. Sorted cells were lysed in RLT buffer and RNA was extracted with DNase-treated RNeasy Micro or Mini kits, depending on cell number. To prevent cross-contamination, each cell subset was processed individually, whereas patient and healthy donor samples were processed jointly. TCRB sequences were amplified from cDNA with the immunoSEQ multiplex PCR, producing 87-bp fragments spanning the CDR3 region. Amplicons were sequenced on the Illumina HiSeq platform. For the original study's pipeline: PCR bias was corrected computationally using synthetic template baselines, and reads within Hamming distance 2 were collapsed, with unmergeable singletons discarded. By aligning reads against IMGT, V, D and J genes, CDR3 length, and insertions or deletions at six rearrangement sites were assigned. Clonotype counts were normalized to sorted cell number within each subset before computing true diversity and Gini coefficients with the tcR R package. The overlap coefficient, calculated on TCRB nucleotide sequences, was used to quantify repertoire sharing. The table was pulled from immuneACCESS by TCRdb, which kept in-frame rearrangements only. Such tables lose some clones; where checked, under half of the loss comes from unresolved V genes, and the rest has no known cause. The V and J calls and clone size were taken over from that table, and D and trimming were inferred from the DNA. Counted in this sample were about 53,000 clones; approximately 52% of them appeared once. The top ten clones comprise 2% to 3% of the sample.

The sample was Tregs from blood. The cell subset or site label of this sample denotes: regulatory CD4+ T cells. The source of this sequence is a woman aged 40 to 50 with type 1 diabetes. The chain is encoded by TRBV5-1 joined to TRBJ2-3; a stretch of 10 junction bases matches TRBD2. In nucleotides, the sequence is TGCGCCAGCAGCTTGGCTCTAGCGGGAGAGGGAGATACGCAGTATTTT. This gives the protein CASSLALAGEGDTQYF.